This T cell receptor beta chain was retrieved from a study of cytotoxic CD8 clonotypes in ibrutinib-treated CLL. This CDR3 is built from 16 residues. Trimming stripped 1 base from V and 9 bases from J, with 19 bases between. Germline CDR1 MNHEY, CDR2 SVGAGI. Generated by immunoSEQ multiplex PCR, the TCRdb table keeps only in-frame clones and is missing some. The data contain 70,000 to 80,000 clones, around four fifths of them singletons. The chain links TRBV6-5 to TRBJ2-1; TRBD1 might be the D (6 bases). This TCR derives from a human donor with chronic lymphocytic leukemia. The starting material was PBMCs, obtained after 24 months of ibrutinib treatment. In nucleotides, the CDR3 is TGTGCCAGCAGTTACTTCCGGGACACCCCTGTGGGTGAGCAGTTCTTC. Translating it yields CASSYFRDTPVGEQFF.